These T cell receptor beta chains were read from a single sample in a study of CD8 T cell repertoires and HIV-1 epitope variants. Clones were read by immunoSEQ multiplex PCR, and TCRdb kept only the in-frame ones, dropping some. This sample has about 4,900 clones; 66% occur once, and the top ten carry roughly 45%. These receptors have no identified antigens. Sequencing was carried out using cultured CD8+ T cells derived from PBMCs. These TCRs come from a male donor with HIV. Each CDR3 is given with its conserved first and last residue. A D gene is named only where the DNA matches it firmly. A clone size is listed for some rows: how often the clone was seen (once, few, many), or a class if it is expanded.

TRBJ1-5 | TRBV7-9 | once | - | TGTGCCAGCAGCCTTCGACCTAATCAGCCCCAGCATTTT | CASSLRPNQPQHF
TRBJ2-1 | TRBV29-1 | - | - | TGCAGCGCCAGTCCGATAAGCTCCTACAATGAGCAGTTCTTC | CSASPISSYNEQFF
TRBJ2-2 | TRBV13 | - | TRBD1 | TGTGCCAGCAGCCTTACAGGGGACGACACCGGGGAGCTGTTTTTT | CASSLTGDDTGELFF
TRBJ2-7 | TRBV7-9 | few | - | TGTGCCAGCAGCCCCCCCGAGACTGGGACCGAGCAGTACTTC | CASSPPETGTEQYF
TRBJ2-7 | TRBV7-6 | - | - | TGTGCCAGCAGCTTAGCGGCTGGTGGCCACGAGCAGTACTTC | CASSLAAGGHEQYF
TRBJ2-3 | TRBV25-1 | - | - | TGTGCCAGCAGTGATATAGGAAATACGCAGTATTTT | CASSDIGNTQYF
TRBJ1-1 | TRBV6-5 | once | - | TGTGCCAGCAGCTACGATGTGAAGGGCGCGAACACTGAAGCTTTCTTT | CASSYDVKGANTEAFF
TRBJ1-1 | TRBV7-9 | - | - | TGTGCCAGCAGCCAAGAGATGAACACTGAAGCTTTCTTT | CASSQEMNTEAFF
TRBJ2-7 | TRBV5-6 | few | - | TGTGCCAGCAGCCCGACAGGCCCCTACGAGCAGTACTTC | CASSPTGPYEQYF
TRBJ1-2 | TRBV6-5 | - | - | TGTGCCACTTCAGCGACACCCGAGGTGGATGGCTACACCTTC | CATSATPEVDGYTF